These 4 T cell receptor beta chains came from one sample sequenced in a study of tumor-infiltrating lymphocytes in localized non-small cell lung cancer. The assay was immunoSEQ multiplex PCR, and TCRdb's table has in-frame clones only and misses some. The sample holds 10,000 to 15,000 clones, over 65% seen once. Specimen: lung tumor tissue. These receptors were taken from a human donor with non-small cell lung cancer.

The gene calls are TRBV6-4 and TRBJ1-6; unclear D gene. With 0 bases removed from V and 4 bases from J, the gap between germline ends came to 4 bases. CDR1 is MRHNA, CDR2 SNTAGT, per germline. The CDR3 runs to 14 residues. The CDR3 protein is CASSDSSYNSPLHF. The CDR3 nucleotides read TGTGCCAGCAGTGACTCCAGTTATAATTCACCCCTCCACTTT.

CDR3 bases: TGTGCCAGTAGACAAGGGGGACAGGGGTTACACTATGGCTACACCTTC. This encodes CASRQGGQGLHYGYTF. The V gene is TRBV19, the J gene TRBJ1-2; TRBD1 aligns across 10 bases. CDR3 length: 16 residues. The germline CDR1 and CDR2 sequences are LNHDA and SQIVND (reference sequence). Trimming at V came to 6 bases and at J to 3 bases, leaving 10 bases not matched to a gene. Complete variable domain (other parts from reference TRBV19 and TRBJ1-2): DGGITQSPKYLFRKEGQNVTLSCEQNLNHDAMYWYRQDPGQGLRLIYYSQIVNDFQKGDIAEGYSVSREKKESFPLTVTSAQKNPTAFYLCASRQGGQGLHYGYTFGSGTRLTVV.

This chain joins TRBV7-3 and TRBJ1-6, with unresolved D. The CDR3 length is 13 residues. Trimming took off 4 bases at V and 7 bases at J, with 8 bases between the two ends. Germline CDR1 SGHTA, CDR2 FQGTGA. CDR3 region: CASSSMGNSPLHF. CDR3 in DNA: TGTGCCAGCAGCTCAATGGGGAATTCACCCCTCCACTTT. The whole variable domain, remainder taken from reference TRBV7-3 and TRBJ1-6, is GAGVSQTPSNKVTEKGKYVELRCDPISGHTALYWYRQSLGQGPEFLIYFQGTGAADDSGLPNDRFFAVRPEGSVSTLKIQRTERGDSAVYLCASSSMGNSPLHFGNGTRLTVT.

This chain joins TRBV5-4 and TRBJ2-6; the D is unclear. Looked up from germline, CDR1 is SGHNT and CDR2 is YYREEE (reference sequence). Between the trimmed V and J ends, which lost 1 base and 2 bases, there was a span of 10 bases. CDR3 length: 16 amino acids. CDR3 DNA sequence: TGTGCCAGCAGCTTGATGGTCGGCACTGGGGCCAACGTCCTGACTTTC. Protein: CASSLMVGTGANVLTF.